The source of this TCR beta chain is a study of T cells in Graves' hyperthyroidism and ophthalmopathy. Per germline, CDR1 SGHTA and CDR2 FQGNSA. The CDR3 runs to 15 residues. Overall study results and limits: By a 13 V-J model, ophthalmopathy was set apart from stable hyperthyroidism. Within blood appeared most thyroid clonotypes that had expanded above 0.001.

Concerning this clonotype itself: The antigen is undetermined. Given a much more abundant clone one base away, this may be a read error.

Using RNA transcripts as the source, TCR beta CDR3 regions were amplified. Primed by the HTBI set, a first-round RT-PCR was run on the TCR CDR3. TCRdb re-derived calls from the multiplex PCR reads in MiXCR, one entry per CDR3 protein. The sample holds roughly 580,000 distinct CDR3 sequences, around 45% seen once. The chain links TRBV7-2 to TRBJ1-5; the D is unclear. The origin of this receptor is a woman aged 18 to 35 with Graves' hyperthyroidism. Material for sequencing was peripheral blood or thyroid tissue (not recorded which). The CDR3 sequence is CASNLDPVKNQPQHF. The CDR3 region has the DNA TGTGCCAGCAACTTAGACCCCGTGAAGAATCAGCCCCAGCATTTT.